The T cell receptor (beta chain) described here comes from a study of blood T cell repertoires in COVID-19. Germline assignment: CDR1 GTSNPN and CDR2 SVGIG (reference sequence). J gave up 4 bases and V 3 bases, and 5 bases lay outside the gene matches. This CDR3 region has 14 residues. Authors' data handling: Estimation of nucleated cell counts relied on the amplification of reference gene primers. Data came from immunoSEQ multiplex PCR; TCRdb stores just in-frame clones and leaves some out. That table is the source of V, J and clone size, and D and trimming were worked out from the DNA. The sample lists about 52,000 clones, over 75% occurring once.

The gene calls are TRBV30 and TRBJ1-4, with TRBD1 matching 7 bases. The specimen sequenced was peripheral blood. The TCR originated in a woman of 80 years or more with COVID-19, enrolled during active disease. CDR3 in DNA: TGTGCCTGGAGCCTAGGGACAGTTAATGAAAAACTGTTTTTT. Residues: CAWSLGTVNEKLFF.